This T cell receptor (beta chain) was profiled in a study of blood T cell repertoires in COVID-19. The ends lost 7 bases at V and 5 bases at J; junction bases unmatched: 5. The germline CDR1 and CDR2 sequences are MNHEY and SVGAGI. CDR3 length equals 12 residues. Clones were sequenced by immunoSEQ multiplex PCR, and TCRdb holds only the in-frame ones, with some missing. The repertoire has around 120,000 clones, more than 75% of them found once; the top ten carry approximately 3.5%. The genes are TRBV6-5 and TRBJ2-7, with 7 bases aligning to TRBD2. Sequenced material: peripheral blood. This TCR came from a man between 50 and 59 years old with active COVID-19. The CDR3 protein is CASMLAVHEQYV. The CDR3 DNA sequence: TGTGCCAGCATGCTAGCGGTCCACGAGCAGTACGTC.